Presented here are 28 T cell receptor beta chains from one specimen sequenced in a study of T cells in Graves' hyperthyroidism and ophthalmopathy. Using RNA transcripts as the source, TCR beta CDR3 regions were amplified. Researchers ran a first-round RT-PCR on the TCR CDR3 using the HTBI primer set. Using its own MiXCR run on the multiplex PCR reads, TCRdb lists one record per CDR3 protein. The sample contains a few hundred thousand distinct CDR3 sequences, just over 45% of which appear only once. The sample comprised peripheral blood or thyroid tissue (not recorded which). The receptors come from a woman under 30 with Graves' hyperthyroidism.

The rearrangement uses TRBV20-1 and TRBJ1-1, with 7 bases lining up with TRBD1. CDR3 length: 12 residues. The V segment lost 6 bases and the J segment 3 bases; nucleotides outside the gene matches: 4. Germline lookup yields CDR1 DFQATT and CDR2 SNEGSKA (reference sequence). CDR3 region: CSAYDRDTEAFF. The CDR3 DNA sequence: TGCAGTGCCTACGACAGGGACACTGAAGCTTTCTTT.

This clonotype has ten or more counts. The chain combines TRBV29-1 with TRBJ1-1, with 8 bases identical to TRBD1. V dropped 6 bases and J dropped 5; count of bases not matched to a gene: 5. Germline-derived CDR1 and CDR2 are SQVTM and ANQGSEA. The CDR3 totals 12 residues. The CDR3, as DNA: TGCAGCGTAACTAACAGGGGGACTGAAGCTTTCTTT. It codes for CSVTNRGTEAFF.

The chain links TRBV7-9 to TRBJ1-2, with TRBD1 as a possible D gene (5 bases). Trimming shortened V by 6 bases and J by 4 bases, and 15 bases separated the two germline ends. The CDR3 spans 14 residues. Germline CDR1 reads SEHNR; CDR2 reads FQNEAQ (reference sequence). Here the CDR3 DNA reads TGTGCCAGCAGTCAAAGGGGTGTAGGCTATGGCTACACCTTC. Its protein is CASSQRGVGYGYTF.

This clonotype was observed many times. The rearrangement joins TRBV29-1 to TRBJ1-2, with D uncertain. The germline V and J ends were trimmed by 7 bases and 4 bases, with 13 bases remaining between them. Germline CDR1 reads SQVTM; CDR2 reads ANQGSEA. CDR3 size: 12 residues. CDR3 in DNA: TGCAGCGGACTTTTCACGGCCTATGGCTACACCTTC. Translating gives CSGLFTAYGYTF. Full variable domain (rest looked up from reference TRBV29-1 and TRBJ1-2): SAVISQKPSRDICQRGTSLTIQCQVDSQVTMMFWYRQQPGQSLTLIATANQGSEATYESGFVIDKFPISRPNLTFSTLTVSNMSPEDSSIYLCSGLFTAYGYTFGSGTRLTVV.

This clonotype was counted ten times or more. CDR3 loop: CASSRTGVEEKLFF. The CDR3 nucleotides are TGTGCCAGTAGTAGGACAGGGGTTGAAGAAAAACTGTTTTTT. The chain uses TRBV19 and TRBJ1-4, with 9 bases aligning to TRBD1. V shed 4 bases and J 8 bases; nucleotides not matched to a gene: 5. In germline, CDR1 is LNHDA, CDR2 SQIVND (reference sequence). The CDR3 totals 14 residues.

Of note for this clonotype: A much larger clone differs by one base, so this may be a read error. The J gene is TRBJ1-5, the V gene TRBV24-1; no definite D call. The CDR3 contains 13 residues. V was trimmed by 1 base and J by 8 bases, leaving 8 bases between them. Germline values: CDR1 KGHDR, CDR2 SFDVKD. In nucleotides, the CDR3 is TGTGCCACCAGTGATTTTGGGCGAGAGCCCCAGCATTTT. Translating it yields CATSDFGREPQHF.

The rearrangement uses TRBV20-1 and TRBJ2-2, with 11 nucleotides matching TRBD2. Germline V gene sequence: CDR1 DFQATT, CDR2 SNEGSKA (reference sequence). Trimming at V came to 0 bases and at J to 6 bases, leaving 9 bases not matched to a gene. CDR3 length equals 17 residues. The CDR3 DNA reads TGCAGTGCTAGAGATCTAACTAGCGGGAGTTTGGCCGGGGAGCTGTTTTTT. Translating gives CSARDLTSGSLAGELFF.

The chain links TRBV29-1 to TRBJ1-1; tentatively, D is TRBD1 (6 bases). The V end was cut by 1 base, the J end by 2 bases, with 14 bases between. The CDR3 contains 15 residues. Germline V gene sequence: CDR1 SQVTM, CDR2 ANQGSEA. The CDR3 coding sequence is TGCAGCGTTGAAGGGCACCGGACAGTCAACACTGAAGCTTTCTTT. Amino acids: CSVEGHRTVNTEAFF.

This clonotype was picked up many times. V and J are TRBV14 and TRBJ1-2, with D possibly matching TRBD1 (6 bases). Germline values: CDR1 SGHDN, CDR2 FVKESK. This CDR3 region has 13 residues. V lost 5 bases, J lost 2 bases, and 9 bases lay in between. For the CDR3, the DNA is TGTGCCAGCAGCACTGACAGGAACTATGGCTACACCTTC. This sequence encodes CASSTDRNYGYTF.

The sample holds many counts of this clonotype. The chain is built from TRBV12-3 or TRBV12-4 and TRBJ1-1; D is undetermined. The CDR3 is 12 residues long. The ends were cut back, 4 bases at V and 5 bases at J, with 8 bases in the middle. CDR3 sequence (DNA): TGTGCCAGCAGTTCCCTGGGGACTGAAGCTTTCTTT. Translation gives CASSSLGTEAFF.

This clonotype has at least ten counts. This chain connects TRBV25-1 to TRBJ2-5; possibly TRBD1 for D (6 bases). Trimming took off 5 bases at V and 5 bases at J, with 12 bases between the two ends. Germline-derived CDR1 and CDR2 are MGHDK and SYGVNS. The CDR3 is 13 residues long. CDR3 in DNA: TGTGCCAGCAGTCCCGACAGGTTTGAGACCCAGTACTTC. It specifies CASSPDRFETQYF.

The J gene is TRBJ2-5, the V gene TRBV10-3, with 7 bases fitting TRBD1. The V gene end was trimmed by 6 bases and the J gene end by 0 bases; junction bases not matched to a gene: 1. The CDR3 extends over 13 amino acids. The germline CDR1 and CDR2 sequences are ENHRY and SYGVKD. CDR3 amino acids: CAISDRDQETQYF. CDR3 nucleotide sequence: TGTGCCATCAGCGACAGGGACCAAGAGACCCAGTACTTC.

In its sample, this clonotype was seen once. The chain employs TRBV20-1 and TRBJ2-7; D might be TRBD2 (7 bases). V gave up 8 bases and J gave up 4 bases, with 21 bases separating them. The CDR3 spans 14 residues. From germline, CDR1 is DFQATT and CDR2 SNEGSKA (reference sequence). The CDR3 DNA is TGCAGTCTCCCGGGGGGCCGCCATCCTTACGAGCAGTACTTC. Protein: CSLPGGRHPYEQYF.

This clonotype was counted many times. J is TRBJ1-2 and V is TRBV2; D gene uncertain. Germline CDR1 reads SNHLY; CDR2 reads FYNNEI. The CDR3 extends over 14 amino acids. V shed 4 bases and J shed 5 bases, with 14 bases lying between them. The CDR3 is CASSADLRSYGYTF. CDR3 coding DNA: TGTGCCAGCAGTGCCGATCTGCGGTCTTATGGCTACACCTTC.

V usage is TRBV5-1 and J usage is TRBJ2-5; TRBD1 aligns across 10 bases. The CDR3 has 14 residues. CDR1 SGHRS and CDR2 YFSETQ come from the germline V gene. V lost 4 bases, J lost 5 bases, and 5 bases stayed unmatched. CDR3 DNA sequence: TGCGCCAGCAGCGAGACGGGACAGGGGGAGACCCAGTACTTC. This sequence encodes CASSETGQGETQYF.

The chain couples TRBV2 to TRBJ1-4; tentatively, D is TRBD1 (6 bases). This CDR3 spans 15 amino acids. Trimming took 7 bases from V and 3 from J, leaving 15 bases between them. In germline, CDR1 is SNHLY, CDR2 FYNNEI. The DNA for the CDR3 is TGTGCCAGCATCGAATGGGGGGCTTCTAATGAAAAACTGTTTTTT. It codes for CASIEWGASNEKLFF.

This chain links TRBV5-4 with TRBJ1-1, with D hard to call. The CDR3 spans 14 residues. The V gene lost 0 bases and the J gene lost 5 bases, with 11 bases spanning the gap. CDR1 SGHNT and CDR2 YYREEE come from the germline V gene (reference sequence). For the CDR3, the DNA is TGTGCCAGCAGCTTGGAGACAACGGGGACTGAAGCTTTCTTT. It translates to CASSLETTGTEAFF.

This clonotype appeared a few times. One junction end disagrees with the germline gene, perhaps due to a read error. The chain combines TRBV9 with TRBJ1-4; D unresolved. The CDR3 length is 14 residues. Looked up from germline, CDR1 is SGDLS and CDR2 is YYNGEE. The CDR3 DNA is TGCGCCAGCAGCCAGCTTCGACCGAATGAAAAACTGTTTTTT. It is translated as CASSQLRPNEKLFF. Filled out from reference TRBV9 and TRBJ1-4, the complete variable domain reads DSGVTQTPKHLITATGQRVTLRCSPRSGDLSVYWYQQSLDQGLQFLIQYYNGEERAKGNILERFSAQQFPDLHSELNLSSLELGDSALYFCASSQLRPNEKLFFGSGTQLSVL.

The V call is TRBV20-1, the J call TRBJ2-5; D perhaps matches TRBD2 (5 bases). Germline values: CDR1 DFQATT, CDR2 SNEGSKA (reference sequence). Trimming removed 5 bases at V and 2 bases at J, with 15 bases between. This CDR3 comprises 14 residues. Here the CDR3 reads CSAGEIAWQETQYF. CDR3 DNA: TGCAGTGCTGGGGAAATAGCGTGGCAAGAGACCCAGTACTTC.

This clonotype has at least ten counts. V is TRBV13 and J is TRBJ2-7, with 7 bases that match TRBD1. CDR1 and CDR2 (germline): PRHDT, FYEKMQ (reference sequence). The CDR3 sequence is 13 residues long. The V and J ends lost 8 bases and 1 base, in that order; junction bases with no gene match: 5. The CDR3 DNA is TGTGCCAGCGGAACAGGGGATTCCTACGAGCAGTACTTC. It yields the protein CASGTGDSYEQYF.

The chain is built from TRBV7-2 and TRBJ1-2; maybe TRBD1 (5 bases). Germline assignment: CDR1 SGHTA and CDR2 FQGNSA. This CDR3 has 13 residues. Trimming left V 5 bases short and J 1 base short, with 8 bases between. Here the CDR3 DNA reads TGTGCCAGCAGCCTACAGGATAACTATGGCTACACCTTC. The encoded protein is CASSLQDNYGYTF. Full variable domain (missing parts from reference TRBV7-2 and TRBJ1-2): GAGVSQSPSNKVTEKGKDVELRCDPISGHTALYWYRQSLGQGLEFLIYFQGNSAPDKSGLPSDRFSAERTGGSVSTLTIQRTQQEDSAVYLCASSLQDNYGYTFGSGTRLTVV.

The rearrangement joins TRBV11-2 to TRBJ2-7; D remains ambiguous. Trimming left V 4 bases short and J 0 bases short, with 7 bases between. The CDR3 covers 13 residues. Germline CDR1 reads SGHAT; CDR2 reads FQNNGV. CDR3 sequence reads: CASSSPSSYEQYF. CDR3 in DNA: TGTGCCAGCAGCTCCCCTAGCTCCTACGAGCAGTACTTC.

This clonotype was picked up a small number of times. The V and J genes are TRBV7-2 and TRBJ2-2; 9 bases fit TRBD1. Germline values: CDR1 SGHTA, CDR2 FQGNSA. CDR3 size: 14 residues. The V gene end was trimmed by 3 bases and the J gene end by 8 bases; junction bases not matched to a gene: 4. The CDR3 loop is CASSFRDRVGELFF. CDR3 nucleotides: TGTGCCAGCAGCTTCCGGGACAGGGTTGGGGAGCTGTTTTTT.

Regarding this clonotype: The CDR3 carries no conserved terminal phenylalanine or tryptophan, so it likely arises from a read error. The DNA is left out, because the CDR3 cannot be placed on it with certainty; the CDR3 is given as TCRdb lists it. The rearrangement joins TRBV7-8 to TRBJ2-7. Germline CDR1 and CDR2: SGHVS and FQNEAQ. 9 amino acids form the CDR3, both terminal residues included. CDR3 loop: CASSKRQDS.

This clonotype came up many times. The J gene is TRBJ1-6, the V gene TRBV10-3; D not certain. Trimming shortened V by 7 bases and J by 5 bases, and 12 bases separated the two germline ends. Germline assignment: CDR1 ENHRY and CDR2 SYGVKD. The CDR3 has 14 residues. DNA of the CDR3: TGTGCCATCAACCCAGACGGGGATAATTCACCCCTCCACTTT. Translation gives CAINPDGDNSPLHF.

This clonotype was detected a few times. The chain employs TRBV20-1 and TRBJ2-7; possible D gene TRBD1, 6 bases. The germline V and J ends were trimmed by 6 bases and 0 bases, with 15 bases remaining between them. The germline V gene has CDR1 DFQATT and CDR2 SNEGSKA (reference sequence). This CDR3 is 14 amino acids long. This chain's CDR3 is CSARQALNSYEQYF. The CDR3 coding sequence is TGCAGTGCGAGACAGGCCCTAAACTCCTACGAGCAGTACTTC.

This chain joins TRBV5-6 and TRBJ1-4; D is possibly TRBD1 (6 bases). There are 16 residues in the CDR3. In germline, CDR1 is SGHDT, CDR2 YYEEEE. Trimming left V 0 bases short and J 4 bases short, with 13 bases between. Here the CDR3 reads CASSLGTEGINEKLFF. The CDR3 coding sequence is TGTGCCAGCAGCTTGGGGACAGAGGGGATTAATGAAAAACTGTTTTTT.

This clonotype was observed a handful of times. The V call is TRBV12-3 or TRBV12-4, the J call TRBJ1-1, with D perhaps matching TRBD1 (5 bases). This CDR3 is built from 14 residues. Trimming removed 6 bases from V and 1 base from J, with 12 bases in between. In DNA form, the CDR3 reads TGTGCCAGCAGACAGGCACAGCGGAACACTGAAGCTTTCTTT. Its protein is CASRQAQRNTEAFF.